This T cell receptor (beta chain) was recorded in a study of blood T cell repertoires in COVID-19. Study at large: The samples span acute and convalescent COVID-19 from the United States, Italy and Spain.

Germline CDR1 and CDR2: SEHNR and FQNEAQ (reference sequence). CDR3 length equals 16 residues. Trimming cost V 4 bases and J 1 base; bases outside gene matches: 7. Profiled with immunoSEQ multiplex PCR; TCRdb holds only in-frame clones, not every one. The sample records roughly 170,000 clones, approximately 87% being singletons. The source is a man aged 70-80 years with active or convalescent COVID-19. Specimen: peripheral blood. The V call is TRBV7-9, the J call TRBJ2-1, with TRBD1 identical over 7 bases. The CDR3 coding sequence is TGTGCCAGCAGCTCGGCGGGCAGGGGGTCCTACAATGAGCAGTTCTTC. The encoded protein is CASSSAGRGSYNEQFF. Supplemented by reference TRBV7-9 and TRBJ2-1, the full variable domain reads DTGVSQNPRHKITKRGQNVTFRCDPISEHNRLYWYRQTLGQGPEFLTYFQNEAQLEKSRLLSDRFSAERPKGSFSTLEIQRTEQGDSAMYLCASSSAGRGSYNEQFFGPGTRLTVL.